This passage covers 10 T cell receptor beta chains from one sample sequenced in a study of T cell responses to AZD1222 COVID-19 vaccine. Sequenced by immunoSEQ multiplex PCR; TCRdb stores in-frame clones only, minus some. The sample shows about 86,000 clones, about 88% of them seen only once. The starting material was peripheral blood, obtained 28 days after the second AZD1222 dose. The receptors stem from an adult who received the AZD1222 COVID-19 vaccine.

This clone was seen a few times. This sequence joins TRBV6-5 and TRBJ1-5; D uncertain. Germline V gives CDR1 MNHEY, CDR2 SVGAGI. This CDR3 region has 15 residues. The V end was cut by 6 bases, the J end by 0 bases, with 12 bases between. CDR3 region: CASRQQLYSNQPQHF. CDR3 bases: TGTGCCAGCAGACAACAGCTCTATAGCAATCAGCCCCAGCATTTT.

The chain combines TRBV24-1 with TRBJ1-2, with unresolved D. V gave up 1 base and J gave up 1 base, with 6 bases separating them. The CDR3 spans 14 residues. From germline, CDR1 is KGHDR and CDR2 SFDVKD. As DNA, the CDR3 is TGTGCCACCAGTGATTTTAATGGTAACTATGGCTACACCTTC. Amino acid sequence: CATSDFNGNYGYTF.

The chain uses TRBV5-1 and TRBJ2-5, with 8 bases matching TRBD1. The germline V gene has CDR1 SGHRS and CDR2 YFSETQ. V was clipped by 4 bases and J by 2 bases; unmatched bases: 7. The CDR3 sequence is 15 residues long. Written as DNA, the CDR3 is TGCGCCAGCAGCGACCGGACAGGGCCTCAAGAGACCCAGTACTTC. Protein: CASSDRTGPQETQYF. Filled out from reference TRBV5-1 and TRBJ2-5, the complete variable domain reads KAGVTQTPRYLIKTRGQQVTLSCSPISGHRSVSWYQQTPGQGLQFLFEYFSETQRNKGNFPGRFSGRQFSNSRSEMNVSTLELGDSALYLCASSDRTGPQETQYFGPGTRLLVL.

This sequence joins TRBV5-4 and TRBJ1-2, with 10 positions matching TRBD1. Unmatched junction bases numbered 7, after V lost 4 bases and J lost 7 bases. CDR1 is SGHNT and CDR2 is YYREEE in the germline V gene (reference sequence). The CDR3 has 14 amino acids. For the CDR3, the DNA is TGTGCCAGCAGCATAGGGGGACAGGGGTTTGGCTACACCTTC. Protein product: CASSIGGQGFGYTF. Using reference TRBV5-4 and TRBJ1-2 for the parts outside the CDR3, the full variable domain is ETGVTQSPTHLIKTRGQQVTLRCSSQSGHNTVSWYQQALGQGPQFIFQYYREEENGRGNFPPRFSGLQFPNYSSELNVNALELDDSALYLCASSIGGQGFGYTFGSGTRLTVV.

The chain links TRBV29-1 to TRBJ2-7; tentatively, D is TRBD1 (5 bases). From germline, CDR1 is SQVTM and CDR2 ANQGSEA. Trimming took 4 bases from V and 1 from J, leaving 11 bases between them. The CDR3 length is 13 residues. CDR3 bases: TGCAGCGTTGGAGCAGGGTCTTCCTACGAGCAGTACTTC. It is translated as CSVGAGSSYEQYF.

V gene TRBV11-2 combines with J gene TRBJ1-6; tentative D call: TRBD1 (5 bases). V dropped 1 base and J dropped 3 bases, with 13 bases sitting between them. Per germline, CDR1 SGHAT and CDR2 FQNNGV. The CDR3 sequence is 17 residues long. CDR3 in DNA: TGTGCCAGCAGCTTAGTAGGGCAGGGCCTCTATAATTCACCCCTCCACTTT. Translating gives CASSLVGQGLYNSPLHF. Full variable domain (remainder filled in from reference TRBV11-2 and TRBJ1-6): EAGVAQSPRYKIIEKRQSVAFWCNPISGHATLYWYQQILGQGPKLLIQFQNNGVVDDSQLPKDRFSAERLKGVDSTLKIQPAKLEDSAVYLCASSLVGQGLYNSPLHFGNGTRLTVT.

CDR3 nucleotide sequence: TGTGCCTGGAGCCGGGGCAGCTCCTACGAGCAGTACTTC. Its protein product is CAWSRGSSYEQYF. The V gene is TRBV30, the J gene TRBJ2-7; the D gene could be TRBD1 or TRBD2 (5 bases each). V was cut by 3 bases and J by 0 bases, with 9 bases left in between. The CDR3 extends over 13 amino acids. Germline V gene data show CDR1 as GTSNPN and CDR2 as SVGIG (reference sequence).

This rearrangement joins TRBV5-4 to TRBJ2-1; D tentatively reads TRBD1 or TRBD2 (5 bases each). V dropped 4 bases and J dropped 6 bases, with 14 bases sitting between them. The germline gives CDR1 SGHNT, CDR2 YYREEE (reference sequence). The CDR3 consists of 14 residues. DNA for the CDR3: TGTGCCAGCAGCATTGGGGGAGTGGGCAATGAGCAGTTCTTC. Its protein is CASSIGGVGNEQFF.

As DNA, the CDR3 is TGTGCCAGCAGTGACAGGGGCAATCAGCCCCAGCATTTT. Residues: CASSDRGNQPQHF. This rearrangement joins TRBV6-4 to TRBJ1-5; D is unresolved. This CDR3 spans 13 amino acids. V was shortened by 2 bases and J by 2 bases, with 4 bases between the two germline ends. Germline V CDR1 and CDR2: MRHNA, SNTAGT.

The chain has TRBV28 and TRBJ1-4, with TRBD1 matching 7 bases. J lost 2 bases, V lost 4 bases, and 4 bases had no gene match. Germline values: CDR1 MDHEN, CDR2 SYDVKM. The CDR3 sequence is 15 residues long. The CDR3 nucleotides are TGTGCCAGCAGTTCTCCGGGACAGACTAATGAAAAACTGTTTTTT. Its protein product is CASSSPGQTNEKLFF.